One sample yielded the 21 T cell receptor beta chains listed below, sequenced in a study of OX40 agonist ivuxolimab in advanced cancers. TCRdb keeps only in-frame clones here, not all; method: immunoSEQ multiplex PCR. The data contain roughly 65,000 clones, 80% to 90% of them seen just once; the ten biggest clones take up 0.38%. The material sequenced was CD4+ or CD8+ T cells sorted from blood, taken in a trial of the OX40 agonist ivuxolimab. These receptors all come from an adult with an advanced solid tumor such as melanoma, head and neck, liver or kidney cancer.

The genes are TRBV9 and TRBJ1-2; D ambiguous. There are 12 residues in the CDR3. Trimming stripped 4 bases from V and 4 bases from J, with 8 bases between. Germline CDR1 SGDLS, CDR2 YYNGEE. The CDR3 spells CASSQDFYGYTF. CDR3 nucleotides: TGTGCCAGCAGCCAGGATTTCTATGGCTACACCTTC.

This rearrangement joins TRBV18 to TRBJ2-5; 8 nucleotides match TRBD1. The V gene end was trimmed by 2 bases and the J gene end by 4 bases; junction bases not matched to a gene: 9. The CDR3 has 16 amino acids. The V gene's germline CDR1 is KGHSH and CDR2 LQKENI. This CDR3 reads CASSPDLSGGRETQYF. In DNA form, the CDR3 reads TGTGCCAGCTCACCAGACTTATCAGGGGGCCGAGAGACCCAGTACTTC.

This chain links TRBV5-1 with TRBJ2-2; D not certain. The CDR3 runs to 17 residues. V was trimmed by 3 bases and J by 2 bases, leaving 17 bases between them. Germline CDR1 is SGHRS and CDR2 is YFSETQ. This CDR3 is CASSSLIGSTNTGELFF. DNA of the CDR3: TGCGCCAGCAGCTCCTTGATCGGGTCGACTAACACCGGGGAGCTGTTTTTT. Supplemented by reference TRBV5-1 and TRBJ2-2, the full variable domain reads KAGVTQTPRYLIKTRGQQVTLSCSPISGHRSVSWYQQTPGQGLQFLFEYFSETQRNKGNFPGRFSGRQFSNSRSEMNVSTLELGDSALYLCASSSLIGSTNTGELFFGEGSRLTVL.

This chain links TRBV10-3 with TRBJ2-6, with 8 bases lining up with TRBD1. The germline V gene encodes CDR1 ENHRY and CDR2 SYGVKD. V lost 11 bases and J lost 1; bases outside the gene matches: 13. The CDR3 is 17 amino acids. This chain's CDR3 is CASYPGQAESGANVLTF. For the CDR3, the DNA is TGTGCCTCTTACCCGGGACAGGCCGAGTCTGGGGCCAACGTCCTGACTTTC.

This clone was counted once. The chain couples TRBV2 to TRBJ2-5, with TRBD2 as a possible D gene (7 bases). Germline CDR1 is SNHLY and CDR2 is FYNNEI. V dropped 11 bases and J dropped 2 bases, with 15 bases sitting between them. This CDR3 contains 13 residues. CDR3 residues: CAGGASGQETQYF. CDR3 DNA sequence: TGTGCCGGGGGCGCTAGCGGACAAGAGACCCAGTACTTC. The complete variable domain, with remaining parts taken from reference TRBV2 and TRBJ2-5, reads EPEVTQTPSHQVTQMGQEVILRCVPISNHLYFYWYRQILGQKVEFLVSFYNNEISEKSEIFDDQFSVERPDGSNFTLKIRSTKLEDSAMYFCAGGASGQETQYFGPGTRLLVL.

CDR3: CASSSGTGDGYTF. CDR3 bases: TGTGCCAGCAGCTCCGGGACAGGGGATGGCTACACCTTC. The chain is built from TRBV5-5 and TRBJ1-2; 10 bases agree with TRBD1. The CDR3 has 13 residues. CDR1 and CDR2 from the germline V gene are SGHKS and YYEKEE (reference sequence). V shed 3 bases and J 6 bases; nucleotides not matched to a gene: 2.

V gene TRBV5-1 combines with J gene TRBJ2-2; D gene unclear. The germline V gene has CDR1 SGHRS and CDR2 YFSETQ. The CDR3 is 13 amino acids. V was trimmed by 4 bases and J by 1 base, leaving 5 bases between them. The CDR3 sequence: CASSPKNTGELFF. The CDR3 DNA follows: TGCGCCAGCAGCCCCAAGAACACCGGGGAGCTGTTTTTT.

This clone was recorded only once. V and J are TRBV4-2 and TRBJ2-5; TRBD2 matches at 8 bases. V gave up 1 base and J gave up 1 base; unmatched junction bases: 5. This CDR3 spans 16 amino acids. Per germline, CDR1 LGHNA and CDR2 YNFKEQ. CDR3: CASSQGSRGGQETQYF. For the CDR3, the DNA is TGTGCCAGCAGCCAAGGATCCCGGGGGGGCCAAGAGACCCAGTACTTC.

The chain has TRBV5-4 and TRBJ1-2; 7 bases are shared with TRBD1. CDR1 is SGHNT, CDR2 YYREEE, per germline (reference sequence). The CDR3 loop spans 15 amino acids. V lost 0 bases to trimming and J lost 8 bases; unmatched junction nucleotides: 10. The CDR3 sequence is CASSLDPTGSQGYTF. DNA for the CDR3: TGTGCCAGCAGCTTGGATCCGACAGGGAGCCAGGGCTACACCTTC. The full variable domain, with the rest looked up from reference TRBV5-4 and TRBJ1-2, is ETGVTQSPTHLIKTRGQQVTLRCSSQSGHNTVSWYQQALGQGPQFIFQYYREEENGRGNFPPRFSGLQFPNYSSELNVNALELDDSALYLCASSLDPTGSQGYTFGSGTRLTVV.

There are a few counts of this clone. This chain joins TRBV7-2 and TRBJ1-6; D unclear. V was trimmed by 0 bases and J by 14 bases, leaving 8 bases between them. This CDR3 is 12 amino acids long. Germline V gene sequence: CDR1 SGHTA, CDR2 FQGNSA. CDR3 sequence (DNA): TGTGCCAGCAGCTTAGCCGGTCGTTCCCTCCACTTT. Its protein product is CASSLAGRSLHF.

This sequence joins TRBV18 and TRBJ1-2; the D gene is possibly TRBD1 (6 bases). CDR1 and CDR2 (germline): KGHSH, LQKENI. V was cut by 3 bases and J by 3 bases, with 11 bases left in between. The CDR3 consists of 14 residues. CDR3 nucleotide sequence: TGTGCCAGCTCACCGGGGGGGGCGGACTATGGCTACACCTTC. Amino acid sequence: CASSPGGADYGYTF. Full variable domain (remainder filled in from reference TRBV18 and TRBJ1-2): NAGVMQNPRHLVRRRGQEARLRCSPMKGHSHVYWYRQLPEEGLKFMVYLQKENIIDESGMPKERFSAEFPKEGPSILRIQQVVRGDSAAYFCASSPGGADYGYTFGSGTRLTVV.

V is TRBV6-5 and J is TRBJ2-3; a possible D gene is TRBD2 (6 bases). Germline lookup yields CDR1 MNHEY and CDR2 SVGAGI. Trimming removed 4 bases at V and 1 base at J, with 12 bases between. The CDR3 loop spans 15 amino acids. CDR3 in amino acids: CASSLVGGGTDTQYF. The CDR3 DNA follows: TGTGCCAGCAGTTTAGTCGGGGGAGGCACAGATACGCAGTATTTT.

The V and J genes are TRBV5-5 and TRBJ2-3; perhaps TRBD2 as D (5 bases). The length of the CDR3 is 14 residues. The V gene's germline CDR1 is SGHKS and CDR2 YYEKEE (reference sequence). V shed 2 bases and J shed 6 bases, with 13 bases lying between them. The CDR3 DNA reads TGTGCCAGCAGCTTTAGGCCCGGGGAGGATACGCAGTATTTT. Protein sequence: CASSFRPGEDTQYF.

The CDR3 DNA is TGTGCCAGCAGCTACGGCAGGGAATCCGGGGAGCTGTTTTTT. It encodes CASSYGRESGELFF. The V call is TRBV5-8, the J call TRBJ2-2; perhaps TRBD1 as D (5 bases). From germline, CDR1 is SGHTS and CDR2 YDEGEE. Trimming cost V 3 bases and J 6 bases, with 12 bases left between them. CDR3 size: 14 residues.

This chain connects TRBV25-1 to TRBJ2-5, with D tentatively TRBD1 (5 bases). The V gene lost 6 bases and the J gene lost 2 bases, with 16 bases spanning the gap. CDR3 length: 15 amino acids. Germline lookup yields CDR1 MGHDK and CDR2 SYGVNS. CDR3 in DNA: TGTGCCAGCAGGAGAGGCCAGGGCCCTCAAGAGACCCAGTACTTC. Translation: CASRRGQGPQETQYF.

The V and J genes are TRBV7-9 and TRBJ1-1; tentatively, D is TRBD1 (6 bases). In germline, CDR1 is SEHNR, CDR2 FQNEAQ (reference sequence). This CDR3 region has 15 residues. Trimming removed 10 bases at V and 9 bases at J, with 27 bases between. CDR3 sequence: CANTNPPGRGLKAFF. As DNA, the CDR3 is TGTGCCAACACCAATCCCCCCGGGAGGGGGTTAAAAGCTTTCTTT.

The V and J genes are TRBV6-5 and TRBJ2-2; D is perhaps TRBD2 (5 bases). Trimming cost V 2 bases and J 7 bases, with 14 bases left between them. The CDR3 has 15 amino acids. Germline V gene sequence: CDR1 MNHEY, CDR2 SVGAGI. The CDR3 nucleotides read TGTGCCAGCAGTTACGAGGGTCAAGGAGTCGGGGAGCTGTTTTTT. This encodes CASSYEGQGVGELFF.

The CDR3 sequence: CASSVAGGTNEKLFF. The CDR3 nucleotides are TGTGCCAGCAGTGTGGCGGGGGGCACTAATGAAAAACTGTTTTTT. The rearrangement links TRBV6-1 to TRBJ1-4, with D maybe TRBD1 (6 bases). This CDR3 has 15 residues. Germline CDR1 is MNHNS and CDR2 is SASEGT. The V and J ends lost 4 bases and 2 bases respectively, with 11 bases between them.

This clone appeared a single time. The rearrangement joins TRBV19 to TRBJ2-7, with 12 bases fitting TRBD2. Looked up from germline, CDR1 is LNHDA and CDR2 is SQIVND (reference sequence). V shed 5 bases, J shed 0 bases, and the junction held 5 bases outside the gene matches. The length of the CDR3 is 16 residues. CDR3 in DNA: TGTGCCAGTAGTGTTGGACTAGCGGGGAGCTCCTACGAGCAGTACTTC. This translates into CASSVGLAGSSYEQYF.

The J gene is TRBJ1-3, the V gene TRBV27; no clear D. Trimming took off 6 bases at V and 0 bases at J, with 6 bases between the two ends. This CDR3 is built from 13 residues. Germline V CDR1 and CDR2: MNHEY, SMNVEV (reference sequence). CDR3 sequence (DNA): TGTGCCAGCAGGAGCGGCTCTGGAAACACCATATATTTT. Its protein is CASRSGSGNTIYF.

This clone is a singleton in its sample. V and J are TRBV14 and TRBJ2-7; unclear D gene. CDR1 is SGHDN, CDR2 FVKESK, per germline. The CDR3 is 12 residues long. Trimming cost V 1 base and J 5 bases, with 6 bases left between them. The CDR3: CASSQVRNEQYF. CDR3 nucleotide sequence: TGTGCCAGCAGCCAAGTCCGTAACGAGCAGTACTTC.